These 23 T cell receptor beta chains originate from one sample sequenced in a study of tumor and adjacent non-tumor tissue in lung cancer. The template was RNA from unsorted bulk tissue. The library came from three nested PCR rounds adapted from ARM-PCR protocols. TCRdb re-called the multiplex PCR reads with MiXCR, one entry per CDR3 protein. The data contain roughly 70,000 distinct CDR3 sequences, approximately 73% of them singletons. Sequencing input: lung tumor tissue. These TCRs come from a man aged 55 to 69 with non-small cell lung cancer.

Concerning this clonotype: This likely comes from a read error, as the CDR3 has no conserved phenylalanine or tryptophan at its end. The limits of the CDR3 on the DNA are not certain, so only TCRdb's listed CDR3 is given. The CDR3 protein is CAISEHGNSGRDSGANVLTL. The chain carries TRBV10-3 and TRBJ2-6; TRBD2, the table's D call, lacks a check against the DNA. Germline values: CDR1 ENHRY, CDR2 SYGVKD. The CDR3 extends over 20 residues, inclusive of both ends.

On this clonotype: The missing conserved phenylalanine or tryptophan at the end of this CDR3 makes a read error likely. This chain links TRBV6-5 with TRBJ2-5, with D perhaps assigned TRBD1 or TRBD2 (5 bases each). Germline V gene data show CDR1 as MNHEY and CDR2 as SVGAGI. V lost 8 bases, J lost 5 bases, and 15 bases lay in between. The CDR3 contains 13 residues. The CDR3 loop is CASSWDGVETQYL. The CDR3 coding sequence is TGTGCCAGCTCCTGGGACGGGGTGGAGACCCAGTACTTG.

The chain recombines TRBV10-1 with TRBJ2-7, with TRBD2 as a possible D gene (5 bases). The CDR3 runs 13 residues. Trimming removed 5 bases from V and 6 bases from J, with 14 bases in between. Germline CDR1 WNHNN, CDR2 SYGVQD (reference sequence). CDR3 residues: CASSILEETEQYF. CDR3 nucleotides: TGCGCCAGCAGTATACTAGAGGAGACCGAGCAGTACTTC.

With regard to this clonotype: Mismatch with germline at one junction end may stem from a read error. The chain has TRBV29-1 and TRBJ2-6; a weak D match, TRBD1 (5 bases). The CDR3 covers 13 residues. The germline V gene has CDR1 SQVTM and CDR2 ANQGSEA. CDR3: CSVAPSGANVPTF. DNA for the CDR3: TGCAGCGTCGCCCCCTCTGGGGCCAACGTCCCGACTTTC.

Worth noting for this clonotype: Germline and junction disagree at one end, which may indicate a read error. The rearrangement uses TRBV6-5 and TRBJ1-4, with D possibly being TRBD1 (6 bases). This CDR3 has 15 residues. Germline CDR1 MNHEY, CDR2 SVGAGI. The chain's CDR3 is CASNYGGGRGEKLFF. Written as DNA, the CDR3 is TGTGCCAGCAATTACGGGGGGGGGCGCGGTGAAAAACTGTTTTTC.

About this clonotype: This sequence may be a read error, since a much larger clone differs from it by one base. V is TRBV30 and J is TRBJ1-1; D ambiguous. V was clipped by 0 bases and J by 5 bases, with 13 bases between them. Germline V gene lookup returns CDR1 GTSNPN and CDR2 SVGIG (reference sequence). CDR3 length: 14 residues. CDR3 DNA: TGTGCCTGGAGTGTACATCTCCAAGGGACTGAAGCTTTCTTT. It specifies CAWSVHLQGTEAFF.

As for this clonotype: Sequence at one end of the junction differs from germline and may be a read error. This chain connects TRBV29-1 to TRBJ1-2, with D unresolved. Germline CDR1 reads SQVTM; CDR2 reads ANQGSEA. There are 14 residues in the CDR3. CDR3 DNA sequence: TGCAGCGCTGAATCGGTAGAAACTAACTATGGCTACACCTTC. As protein: CSAESVETNYGYTF.

The chain recombines TRBV6-5 with TRBJ2-1; D gene unclear. V was clipped by 0 bases and J by 7 bases, with 13 bases between them. Germline assignment: CDR1 MNHEY and CDR2 SVGAGI. This CDR3 has 15 amino acids. CDR3 protein: CASSYSRWSGNEQFF. The CDR3 nucleotides are TGTGCCAGCAGTTACTCGAGGTGGAGTGGGAATGAGCAGTTCTTC.

This sequence joins TRBV27 and TRBJ2-1; tentative D call: TRBD2 (5 bases). The CDR3 sequence is 15 residues long. Germline V gene data show CDR1 as MNHEY and CDR2 as SMNVEV (reference sequence). V lost 5 bases and J 13 bases, leaving 24 bases between the germline ends. Here the CDR3 reads CASSGSWAGIRDQFF. CDR3 nucleotides: TGTGCCAGCAGTGGGAGCTGGGCAGGTATTCGGGATCAGTTCTTC.

Note on this clonotype: The conserved phenylalanine or tryptophan is not found at the CDR3 terminus, so this likely reflects a read error. This chain uses TRBV10-2 with TRBJ2-7, with 10 bases lining up with TRBD2. The CDR3 loop spans 14 amino acids. Germline V gene data show CDR1 as WSHSY and CDR2 as SAAADI. CDR3 nucleotide sequence: TGCGCCAGCGAGCAAGCGGGGGGGGCCTACGACCAGTACTTA. It translates to CASEQAGGAYDQYL.

The table lists this clonotype with a count of one. This chain connects TRBV29-1 to TRBJ2-7, with D perhaps given as TRBD1 or TRBD2 (5 bases each). V gave up 3 bases and J gave up 2 bases, with 11 bases separating them. CDR3 size: 13 residues. The germline gives CDR1 SQVTM, CDR2 ANQGSEA. CDR3 amino acids: CSVDGTGTYEQYF. The CDR3 DNA reads as TGCAGCGTTGACGGGACGGGGACCTACGAGCAGTACTTC.

The CDR3 DNA reads as TGCGCCAGCAGCTTCCGGGGGCCCCTGGATGAGCAGTTCTTC. Its translation is CASSFRGPLDEQFF. The genes are TRBV5-1 and TRBJ2-1; D possibly matches TRBD1 or TRBD2 (6 bases each). Looked up from germline, CDR1 is SGHRS and CDR2 is YFSETQ. The CDR3 loop spans 14 amino acids. V dropped 2 bases and J dropped 8 bases, with 14 bases sitting between them. Using reference TRBV5-1 and TRBJ2-1 for the parts outside the CDR3, the full variable domain is KAGVTQTPRYLIKTRGQQVTLSCSPISGHRSVSWYQQTPGQGLQFLFEYFSETQRNKGNFPGRFSGRQFSNSRSEMNVSTLELGDSALYLCASSFRGPLDEQFFGPGTRLTVL.

This clonotype is classed as medium-sized. DNA for the CDR3: TGTGCCAGCAGCTTCGGCGGGACGAACACCGGGGAGCTGTTTTTT. It is translated as CASSFGGTNTGELFF. The chain combines TRBV11-3 with TRBJ2-2; tentatively, D is TRBD2 (6 bases). This CDR3 is built from 15 residues. Germline CDR1 is SGHNT and CDR2 is YENEEA. The ends were cut back, 3 bases at V and 0 bases at J, with 8 bases in the middle.

This clonotype is medium-sized within its sample. The chain links TRBV5-5 to TRBJ2-1; D remains ambiguous. V gave up 0 bases and J gave up 10 bases, with 14 bases separating them. There are 14 residues in the CDR3. In germline, CDR1 is SGHKS, CDR2 YYEKEE (reference sequence). CDR3 in DNA: TGTGCCAGCAGCTTGGGACTCCCGAGGTGGGAGCAGTTCTTC. This gives the protein CASSLGLPRWEQFF.

The sample holds one count of this clonotype. The CDR3 ends on some other residue instead of the conserved phenylalanine or tryptophan, so this is likely a read error. The chain carries TRBV20-1 and TRBJ1-1; D is perhaps TRBD1 (6 bases). CDR1 DFQATT and CDR2 SNEGSKA come from the germline V gene (reference sequence). The CDR3 loop spans 13 amino acids. V was shortened by 5 bases and J by 4 bases, with 14 bases between the two germline ends. CDR3 sequence (DNA): TGCAGTGCTTGTACAGGGCGGAGCACTGAAGCTTTCTAT. Amino acids: CSACTGRSTEAFY.

Comment on this clonotype: Since no conserved phenylalanine or tryptophan closes the CDR3, a read error is the likely cause. The rearrangement joins TRBV5-4 to TRBJ2-5; perhaps TRBD2 as D (5 bases). Per germline, CDR1 SGHNT and CDR2 YYREEE (reference sequence). This CDR3 comprises 15 residues. The chain's CDR3 is CDSSLARAGQETQYL. Here the CDR3 DNA reads TGTGACAGCAGCTTGGCTCGCGCGGGCCAAGAGACCCAGTACCTC.

To note about this clonotype: A single base separates this from a much larger clone, so it may be a read error. The final CDR3 position lacks the conserved phenylalanine or tryptophan, pointing to a likely read error. The CDR3 protein is CAGSYRSAYEQYL. CDR3 in DNA: TGTGCCGGCAGCTACAGGTCGGCCTACGAGCAGTACTTA. This chain connects TRBV11-1 to TRBJ2-7; D perhaps matches TRBD1 (5 bases). In germline, CDR1 is SGHAT, CDR2 FQDESV (reference sequence). CDR3 length: 13 residues.

To note about this clonotype: One junction end does not reproduce the germline sequence, and a read error may be involved. The rearrangement joins TRBV12-3 or TRBV12-4 to TRBJ2-1; TRBD2 agrees at 7 bases. The CDR3 loop spans 14 amino acids. The CDR3 protein is CASGFGGRAHDQFF. CDR3 bases: TGTGCCAGCGGTTTTGGCGGGAGAGCCCATGACCAGTTCTTC.

Comments on this clonotype: One end of the junction does not line up with germline, which may come from a read error. The CDR3 nucleotides are TGCAGTCCTAGTGCAGCGAATACCGGGGAGCTGTTTTTT. Amino acid sequence: CSPSAANTGELFF. The chain is built from TRBV20-1 and TRBJ2-2; D is unresolved. CDR1 DFQATT and CDR2 SNEGSKA come from the germline V gene (reference sequence). This CDR3 region has 13 residues.

This clonotype was seen only a few times. Mismatch with germline at one junction end may stem from a read error. The chain couples TRBV6-5 to TRBJ2-1; perhaps D is TRBD1 or TRBD2 (5 bases each). Germline V gene lookup returns CDR1 MNHEY and CDR2 SVGAGI. The CDR3 sequence is 14 residues long. The CDR3 nucleotides are TGTGCCAGCTGTGGGGCGGGTTCCTACAATGAGCAGCTCTTC. It specifies CASCGAGSYNEQLF.

The genes are TRBV6-5 and TRBJ2-1; D ambiguous. The V gene's germline CDR1 is MNHEY and CDR2 SVGAGI. The CDR3 loop spans 17 amino acids. Trimming took off 8 bases at V and 8 bases at J, with 28 bases between the two ends. The CDR3 DNA reads TGTGCCAGCGGTTTTCAAGCTATGGCAGGCGGAAGCCATGAGCAGTTCTTC. It is translated as CASGFQAMAGGSHEQFF.

On this clonotype: One base away lies a much larger clone, so this may be a sequencing read error. J is TRBJ1-5 and V is TRBV28; D gene uncertain. CDR1 MDHEN and CDR2 SYDVKM come from the germline V gene. V gave up 6 bases and J gave up 7 bases, with 19 bases separating them. This CDR3 has 15 residues. The CDR3 reads CASSVPGSHSQPQHF. The DNA of the CDR3 is TGTGCCAGCAGCGTCCCGGGGTCCCATAGCCAGCCCCAGCATTTT.

Turning to this clonotype: Relative to the germline gene, one junction end is altered; a read error may explain this. V and J are TRBV20-1 and TRBJ1-1, with D tentatively TRBD1 (5 bases). The CDR3 has 11 residues. Germline V gene lookup returns CDR1 DFQATT and CDR2 SNEGSKA (reference sequence). CDR3 DNA sequence: TGCAATGTTGCAGGGAACACTGAAGCTATATTT. Its protein product is CNVAGNTEAIF.